The 14 T cell receptor beta chains below all came from one sample that was sequenced in a study of shared clonotypes between healthy human individuals. Libraries were prepared by immunoSEQ multiplex PCR; TCRdb keeps only in-frame clonotypes and omits some of them. The table records 950,000 to 1,100,000 clones, around 75% of them present only once. Material for sequencing was memory CD4+ T cells sorted from blood. Specified subset: CD45RA-negative fraction. The receptors come from a man younger than 30 in good health.

The chain carries TRBV7-6 and TRBJ2-1; 12 bases align to TRBD2. This CDR3 region has 16 residues. Germline V gene sequence: CDR1 SGHVS, CDR2 FNYEAQ. Trimming took 4 bases from V and 5 from J; bases not matched to a gene: 6. CDR3 bases: TGTGCCAGCAGCTCTATAGGACTAGCGGGACACAATGAGCAGTTCTTC. It codes for CASSSIGLAGHNEQFF.

This clone appeared once. The genes are TRBV10-1 and TRBJ1-4; no reliable D call. Germline loops: CDR1 WNHNN, CDR2 SYGVQD (reference sequence). The CDR3 totals 13 residues. Deletions cut 5 bases from V and 8 bases from J, with 12 bases between. CDR3 sequence reads: CASSSGKSEKLFF. CDR3 DNA: TGCGCCAGCAGTTCTGGGAAGAGCGAAAAACTGTTTTTT.

This chain joins TRBV5-6 and TRBJ2-7; D is possibly TRBD1 (6 bases). Germline-derived CDR1 and CDR2 are SGHDT and YYEEEE. The CDR3 runs to 12 residues. V lost 4 bases, J lost 3 bases, and 8 bases lay in between. DNA for the CDR3: TGTGCCAGCAGCCAGACAGGCTACGAGCAGTACTTC. It specifies CASSQTGYEQYF.

The chain links TRBV6-5 to TRBJ2-5; TRBD2 matches 7 bases. CDR1 MNHEY and CDR2 SVGAGI come from the germline V gene. The V segment lost 2 bases and the J segment 5 bases; nucleotides outside the gene matches: 11. This CDR3 has 16 residues. CDR3 nucleotides: TGTGCCAGCAGTTACAGTTGGGAGGGTGGAATCGAGACCCAGTACTTC. This encodes CASSYSWEGGIETQYF.

This chain uses TRBV10-3 with TRBJ1-2, with TRBD1 as a possible D gene (5 bases). Trimming pared 10 bases from V and 3 bases from J, leaving 18 bases between. This CDR3 contains 14 residues. The germline gives CDR1 ENHRY, CDR2 SYGVKD. The CDR3 reads CATSLGAPDYGYTF. Here the CDR3 DNA reads TGTGCCACATCTCTTGGGGCGCCGGACTATGGCTACACCTTC.

V usage is TRBV2 and J usage is TRBJ2-5, with TRBD1 matching over 7 bases. The end of the DNA fits TRBJ2-7 better, so the J call may be wrong. The CDR3 totals 14 residues. Germline CDR1 is SNHLY and CDR2 is FYNNEI. Here the CDR3 DNA reads TGTGCCAGCAGTGCAGAAGGGGGCCCCTACGAGCAGTACTTC. This translates into CASSAEGGPYEQYF.

This clone has a handful of counts. This rearrangement joins TRBV14 to TRBJ1-6, with 7 bases fitting TRBD1. The CDR3 runs to 15 residues. Germline assignment: CDR1 SGHDN and CDR2 FVKESK. After removal of 0 bases from V and 9 bases from J, the junction contained 5 bases not matched to a gene. The CDR3 DNA sequence: TGTGCCAGCAGCCAAGATGCAGGGGGTTTTTCACCCCTCCACTTT. Its protein product is CASSQDAGGFSPLHF.

The chain combines TRBV10-3 with TRBJ1-3; D is ambiguous. CDR1 is ENHRY, CDR2 SYGVKD, per germline. The V gene lost 5 bases and the J gene lost 0 bases, with 11 bases spanning the gap. The CDR3 is made up of 15 amino acids. The CDR3 region has the DNA TGTGCCATCAGTTGGACGGCCAACTCTGGAAACACCATATATTTT. Protein sequence: CAISWTANSGNTIYF.

The CDR3 bases are TGTGCCAGCAGTTCCTCAGGGGGTGTGAACACTGAAGCTTTCTTT. This gives the protein CASSSSGGVNTEAFF. This chain uses TRBV27 with TRBJ1-1; 7 bases are a match to TRBD1. The CDR3 is 15 residues long. In germline, CDR1 is MNHEY, CDR2 SMNVEV (reference sequence). Trimming at V came to 4 bases and at J to 0 bases, leaving 5 bases not matched to a gene.

This clone was recorded a few times. The V gene is TRBV11-2, the J gene TRBJ1-5; D is uncertain. This CDR3 spans 16 amino acids. Germline values: CDR1 SGHAT, CDR2 FQNNGV. Trimming left V 1 base short and J 0 bases short, with 10 bases between. The CDR3 region is CASSLVYSNSNQPQHF. Here the CDR3 DNA reads TGTGCCAGCAGCTTAGTTTACAGCAATAGCAATCAGCCCCAGCATTTT. The variable domain in full, completed from reference TRBV11-2 and TRBJ1-5, reads EAGVAQSPRYKIIEKRQSVAFWCNPISGHATLYWYQQILGQGPKLLIQFQNNGVVDDSQLPKDRFSAERLKGVDSTLKIQPAKLEDSAVYLCASSLVYSNSNQPQHFGDGTRLSIL.

The V call is TRBV29-1, the J call TRBJ2-3, with TRBD2 identical over 8 bases. Trimming cost V 5 bases and J 3 bases; bases outside gene matches: 10. This CDR3 comprises 15 residues. From germline, CDR1 is SQVTM and CDR2 ANQGSEA. In DNA, the CDR3 is TGCAGCGTTCTGGGACTAGTTAAAGAGACAGATACGCAGTATTTT. As protein: CSVLGLVKETDTQYF.

This chain joins TRBV9 and TRBJ2-1, with D possibly being TRBD2 (7 bases). V dropped 4 bases and J dropped 5 bases, with 16 bases sitting between them. The CDR3 runs 15 residues. Germline assignment: CDR1 SGDLS and CDR2 YYNGEE. CDR3 residues: CASSPQSGTNNEQFF. The CDR3 nucleotides are TGTGCCAGCAGCCCTCAGAGCGGGACAAACAATGAGCAGTTCTTC.

The chain recombines TRBV6-1 with TRBJ1-4; D remains ambiguous. The germline V gene encodes CDR1 MNHNS and CDR2 SASEGT. This CDR3 is built from 14 residues. Deletions cut 4 bases from V and 8 bases from J, with 14 bases between. The CDR3 nucleotides are TGTGCCAGCAGTGTCAGGAGGGTGGAGGAAAAACTGTTTTTT. Residues: CASSVRRVEEKLFF.

CDR3 region: CASSDLNPRDTYEQYF. CDR3 nucleotide sequence: TGTGCCAGCAGTGATCTTAACCCTCGGGACACCTACGAGCAGTACTTC. The chain has TRBV6-4 and TRBJ2-7; D might be TRBD1 (6 bases). V shed 3 bases and J shed 2 bases, with 17 bases lying between them. Germline lookup yields CDR1 MRHNA and CDR2 SNTAGT. The CDR3 is 16 amino acids.